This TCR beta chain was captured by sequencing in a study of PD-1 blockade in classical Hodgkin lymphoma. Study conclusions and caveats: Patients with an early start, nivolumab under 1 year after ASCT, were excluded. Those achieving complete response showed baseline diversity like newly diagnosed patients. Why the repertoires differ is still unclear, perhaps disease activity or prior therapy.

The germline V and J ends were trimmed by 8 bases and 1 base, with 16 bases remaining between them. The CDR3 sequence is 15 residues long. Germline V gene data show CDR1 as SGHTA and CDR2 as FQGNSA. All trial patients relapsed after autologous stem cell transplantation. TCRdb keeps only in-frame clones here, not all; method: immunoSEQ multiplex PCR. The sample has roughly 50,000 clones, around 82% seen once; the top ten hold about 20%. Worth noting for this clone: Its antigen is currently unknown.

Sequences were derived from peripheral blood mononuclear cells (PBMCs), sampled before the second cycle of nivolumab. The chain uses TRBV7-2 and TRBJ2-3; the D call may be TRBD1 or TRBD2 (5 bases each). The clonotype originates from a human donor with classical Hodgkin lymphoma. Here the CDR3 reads CASSLGLGGTDTQYF. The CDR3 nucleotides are TGTGCCAGCTCATTAGGGTTGGGGGGCACAGATACGCAGTATTTT.